This is a list of T cell receptor beta chains from one sample in a study of vaccination effects on CD4 cells after COVID-19. These receptors have no known antigen. Measured with immunoSEQ multiplex PCR; TCRdb has only the in-frame clones, and not every one. The table includes 30,000 or so clones, 65% detected once. Sequenced here: CD4+ T cells from PBMCs cultured without peptide, sampled before COVID-19 vaccination. These receptors came from a human donor who received a COVID-19 vaccine. Both conserved end residues are part of each CDR3. The D gene is left open where the match is weak. A row's size may be missing; if present it is once, few, many or a size class.

CDR3nt: TGTGCCAGCAGCCAAGCCATCGAGATCGGGCCCCAGCATTTT; CDR3aa: CASSQAIEIGPQHF; d_gene: NA; abundance: NA; v_gene: TRBV3-1/TRBV3-2; j_gene: TRBJ1-5
CDR3nt: TGCGCCAGCAGTCGACAGGGGGGGTTCGGTAGCACAGATACGCAGTATTTT; CDR3aa: CASSRQGGFGSTDTQYF; d_gene: TRBD1; abundance: NA; v_gene: TRBV10-2; j_gene: TRBJ2-3
CDR3nt: TGCAGCGTTGAAGATTACGGTCAGCCCCAGCATTTT; CDR3aa: CSVEDYGQPQHF; d_gene: NA; abundance: NA; v_gene: TRBV29-1; j_gene: TRBJ1-5
CDR3nt: TGTGCCAGCAGTGAAATCGCGGGGGGGCTGAAGAAGACCCAGTACTTC; CDR3aa: CASSEIAGGLKKTQYF; d_gene: TRBD2; abundance: NA; v_gene: TRBV6-1; j_gene: TRBJ2-5
CDR3nt: TGTGCCAGCAGCCACCCTAGTAGCTCCTACAATGAGCAGTTCTTC; CDR3aa: CASSHPSSSYNEQFF; d_gene: NA; abundance: few; v_gene: TRBV3-1/TRBV3-2; j_gene: TRBJ2-1
CDR3nt: TGTGCCAGCAGCTTAGGACAGGGAGTAAATTCACCCCTCCACTTT; CDR3aa: CASSLGQGVNSPLHF; d_gene: TRBD1; abundance: NA; v_gene: TRBV7-9; j_gene: TRBJ1-6
CDR3nt: TGTGCCAGCAGTTATCGTAGGGATTTTTTCGACACTGAAGCTTTCTTT; CDR3aa: CASSYRRDFFDTEAFF; d_gene: NA; abundance: NA; v_gene: TRBV6-5; j_gene: TRBJ1-1
CDR3nt: TGTGCCAGCAGCTCAGGACAGCTCCTCTATGGAAACACCATATATTTT; CDR3aa: CASSSGQLLYGNTIYF; d_gene: NA; abundance: NA; v_gene: TRBV14; j_gene: TRBJ1-3
CDR3nt: TGCAGCGTTGAAGGGTTCACTGCCCCTGAAGCTTTCTTT; CDR3aa: CSVEGFTAPEAFF; d_gene: NA; abundance: NA; v_gene: TRBV29-1; j_gene: TRBJ1-1
CDR3nt: TGTGCCAGCAGCTTAGACAGTATGCCTGGAAACACCATATATTTT; CDR3aa: CASSLDSMPGNTIYF; d_gene: NA; abundance: few; v_gene: TRBV7-7; j_gene: TRBJ1-3
CDR3nt: TGTGCCAGCAGCTTATCGCAGGGGCAGGATGGCTACACCTTC; CDR3aa: CASSLSQGQDGYTF; d_gene: NA; abundance: few; v_gene: TRBV11-2; j_gene: TRBJ1-2
CDR3nt: TGTGCCAGCAGCCAAGAAGGATCCGGGACAGGGGGAAATGACGAGCAGTACTTC; CDR3aa: CASSQEGSGTGGNDEQYF; d_gene: TRBD1; abundance: NA; v_gene: TRBV3-1/TRBV3-2; j_gene: TRBJ2-7
CDR3nt: TGCAGCGTTGCCCTCTCAGTGGAGCAGTACTTC; CDR3aa: CSVALSVEQYF; d_gene: NA; abundance: NA; v_gene: TRBV29-1; j_gene: TRBJ2-7
CDR3nt: TGTGCCAGCTCACCAATGTGGCTCAGCGCTAGCGGGAGGGATCAAGAGACCCAGTACTTC; CDR3aa: CASSPMWLSASGRDQETQYF; d_gene: TRBD2; abundance: NA; v_gene: TRBV18; j_gene: TRBJ2-5
CDR3nt: TGCGCCAGCAGTTCAGGATCCGAAGAGACCCAGTACTTC; CDR3aa: CASSSGSEETQYF; d_gene: NA; abundance: NA; v_gene: TRBV5-1; j_gene: TRBJ2-5
CDR3nt: TGTGCCACCCGCGGGACTAGGGACGCTGTACGAACCGGGGAGCTGTTTTTT; CDR3aa: CATRGTRDAVRTGELFF; d_gene: TRBD2; abundance: NA; v_gene: TRBV24-1; j_gene: TRBJ2-2
CDR3nt: TGTGCCAGCAGCCCCCCGACCAGGGGCTATGGCTACACCTTC; CDR3aa: CASSPPTRGYGYTF; d_gene: NA; abundance: NA; v_gene: TRBV9; j_gene: TRBJ1-2
CDR3nt: TGTGCCAGCAGTGACGGGGAGGGACAGCCCCAGCATTTT; CDR3aa: CASSDGEGQPQHF; d_gene: NA; abundance: NA; v_gene: TRBV27; j_gene: TRBJ1-5
CDR3nt: TGTGCCACCTGGGACTTCTTAGGTTCACCCCTCCACTTT; CDR3aa: CATWDFLGSPLHF; d_gene: NA; abundance: NA; v_gene: TRBV10-3; j_gene: TRBJ1-6
CDR3nt: TGCAGCGTTGAAGATGATCGCGATTACGAGCAGTACTTC; CDR3aa: CSVEDDRDYEQYF; d_gene: NA; abundance: few; v_gene: TRBV29-1; j_gene: TRBJ2-7
CDR3nt: TGTGCCAGTAGTATCGGGATCCGCGGCTCCTACGAGCAGTACTTC; CDR3aa: CASSIGIRGSYEQYF; d_gene: NA; abundance: NA; v_gene: TRBV19; j_gene: TRBJ2-7
CDR3nt: TGCGCCAGCAGCTTAGCTGGACCCCTCCTGAACACTGAAGCTTTCTTT; CDR3aa: CASSLAGPLLNTEAFF; d_gene: NA; abundance: NA; v_gene: TRBV5-1; j_gene: TRBJ1-1
CDR3nt: TGTGCCAGCGCAGGGTTAAAGGGTGGCTACACCTTC; CDR3aa: CASAGLKGGYTF; d_gene: NA; abundance: few; v_gene: TRBV3-1/TRBV3-2; j_gene: TRBJ1-2
CDR3nt: TGTGCCAGTAGTATGCAGGGTCGCGATGGCTACACCTTC; CDR3aa: CASSMQGRDGYTF; d_gene: NA; abundance: NA; v_gene: TRBV19; j_gene: TRBJ1-2
CDR3nt: TGTGCCAGCAGCGGACTCAGGGGGCAAGGAAACACCATATATTTT; CDR3aa: CASSGLRGQGNTIYF; d_gene: TRBD1; abundance: NA; v_gene: TRBV5-5; j_gene: TRBJ1-3
CDR3nt: TGTGCCAGCATGGAAGGGGGCTTTAACTACGAGCAGTACTTC; CDR3aa: CASMEGGFNYEQYF; d_gene: TRBD1; abundance: few; v_gene: TRBV27; j_gene: TRBJ2-7
CDR3nt: TGTGCCAGCAGCAAACCTATGGGTGGGGAAAACACTGAAGCTTTCTTT; CDR3aa: CASSKPMGGENTEAFF; d_gene: NA; abundance: few; v_gene: TRBV5-5; j_gene: TRBJ1-1
CDR3nt: TGTGCCAGCAGTCCCAATTGGGGGGGCAATCAGCCCCAGCATTTT; CDR3aa: CASSPNWGGNQPQHF; d_gene: NA; abundance: NA; v_gene: TRBV27; j_gene: TRBJ1-5
CDR3nt: TGCGCCAGCAGCTTGGCTGGTAGGGCTGAAGCTTTCTTT; CDR3aa: CASSLAGRAEAFF; d_gene: NA; abundance: few; v_gene: TRBV5-1; j_gene: TRBJ1-1
CDR3nt: TGTGCCAGCAGCCAAGATCTGCTAGCGGGTAACACCGGGGAGCTGTTTTTT; CDR3aa: CASSQDLLAGNTGELFF; d_gene: TRBD2; abundance: NA; v_gene: TRBV4-2; j_gene: TRBJ2-2
CDR3nt: TGTGCTAGTGGTGCTAACGGGGGTACAGATACGCAGTATTTT; CDR3aa: CASGANGGTDTQYF; d_gene: NA; abundance: NA; v_gene: TRBV12-5; j_gene: TRBJ2-3
CDR3nt: TGTGCCAGCAGCCAAGATGACAGGCTCTATGGCTACACCTTC; CDR3aa: CASSQDDRLYGYTF; d_gene: NA; abundance: NA; v_gene: TRBV3-1/TRBV3-2; j_gene: TRBJ1-2
CDR3nt: TGTGCCAGCAGTTCTACAGGGTCTGGTAGCGGGGAGACCCAGTACTTC; CDR3aa: CASSSTGSGSGETQYF; d_gene: NA; abundance: once; v_gene: TRBV6-5; j_gene: TRBJ2-5
CDR3nt: TGTGCCAGCAGCTTAGTTACGGGGGGCCCCAACACTGAAGCTTTCTTT; CDR3aa: CASSLVTGGPNTEAFF; d_gene: NA; abundance: NA; v_gene: TRBV7-8; j_gene: TRBJ1-1
CDR3nt: TGTGCCAGCAGCTTGGCCAGATTGAACACTGAAGCTTTCTTT; CDR3aa: CASSLARLNTEAFF; d_gene: NA; abundance: NA; v_gene: TRBV11-1; j_gene: TRBJ1-1
CDR3nt: TGTGCCAGTAGTTACGGGGGTGGGGATACGCAGTATTTT; CDR3aa: CASSYGGGDTQYF; d_gene: NA; abundance: NA; v_gene: TRBV19; j_gene: TRBJ2-3
CDR3nt: TGTGCCAGCAGCTTAGCGCAGGGACCAGATACGCAGTATTTT; CDR3aa: CASSLAQGPDTQYF; d_gene: NA; abundance: NA; v_gene: TRBV11-2; j_gene: TRBJ2-3
CDR3nt: TGTGCCAGCAGTTTATGGGACAGGGGGCGAGCTTTCTTT; CDR3aa: CASSLWDRGRAFF; d_gene: TRBD1; abundance: NA; v_gene: TRBV27; j_gene: TRBJ1-1
CDR3nt: TGTGCCAGCAGCTTGGTAGGGGCTCTGGACACCATATATTTT; CDR3aa: CASSLVGALDTIYF; d_gene: NA; abundance: NA; v_gene: TRBV5-4; j_gene: TRBJ1-3
CDR3nt: TGTGCCAGCAGCTACCGGACAGGGAGGACGTACAATGAGCAGTTCTTC; CDR3aa: CASSYRTGRTYNEQFF; d_gene: TRBD1; abundance: NA; v_gene: TRBV9; j_gene: TRBJ2-1
CDR3nt: TGTGCCAGCAATAGGCCGGCTAATGCTACGCAGTATTTT; CDR3aa: CASNRPANATQYF; d_gene: NA; abundance: few; v_gene: TRBV6-5; j_gene: TRBJ2-3
CDR3nt: TGTGCCAGCAGTGAAGGTTCGGGGGGGCTTGACTACGAGCAGTACTTC; CDR3aa: CASSEGSGGLDYEQYF; d_gene: TRBD2; abundance: medium-sized; v_gene: TRBV2; j_gene: TRBJ2-7
CDR3nt: TGTGCCAGCAGCCCCGGGACACACTCCTACGAGCAGTACTTC; CDR3aa: CASSPGTHSYEQYF; d_gene: NA; abundance: NA; v_gene: TRBV9; j_gene: TRBJ2-7
CDR3nt: TGCGCCAGCAGCTGGACTAGCGGGTCCTACGAGCAGTACTTC; CDR3aa: CASSWTSGSYEQYF; d_gene: TRBD2; abundance: few; v_gene: TRBV5-1; j_gene: TRBJ2-7
CDR3nt: TGTGCCAGCAGCCCCAATTATGGGATTACCGGGGAGCTGTTTTTT; CDR3aa: CASSPNYGITGELFF; d_gene: NA; abundance: few; v_gene: TRBV11-2; j_gene: TRBJ2-2
CDR3nt: TGTGCCAGCAGTCAGTCAGGAACCTACGAGCAGTACTTC; CDR3aa: CASSQSGTYEQYF; d_gene: NA; abundance: NA; v_gene: TRBV28; j_gene: TRBJ2-7
CDR3nt: TGCGCCAGCAGCTCCTCCGGGACTAGTGGCGAGCAGTACTTC; CDR3aa: CASSSSGTSGEQYF; d_gene: TRBD2; abundance: NA; v_gene: TRBV5-1; j_gene: TRBJ2-7
CDR3nt: TGTGCCAGCAGCTTAGAGAATTCACCCCTCCACTTT; CDR3aa: CASSLENSPLHF; d_gene: NA; abundance: NA; v_gene: TRBV3-1/TRBV3-2; j_gene: TRBJ1-6
CDR3nt: TGTGCCAGCAGCCACCGAAGGAGTCGGACCAATGAAAAACTGTTTTTT; CDR3aa: CASSHRRSRTNEKLFF; d_gene: NA; abundance: once; v_gene: TRBV7-8; j_gene: TRBJ1-4
CDR3nt: TGTGCCAGCAGCTTGGAAGGGGTTAGTAGGGGAGTCGGCACCGGGGAGCTGTTTTTT; CDR3aa: CASSLEGVSRGVGTGELFF; d_gene: NA; abundance: few; v_gene: TRBV5-6; j_gene: TRBJ2-2
CDR3nt: TGCGCCAGCAGCTCTATAGCGGGGGGGCGCAAGAATGAGCAGTTCTTC; CDR3aa: CASSSIAGGRKNEQFF; d_gene: TRBD2; abundance: NA; v_gene: TRBV5-1; j_gene: TRBJ2-1
CDR3nt: TGTGCCAGCAAGTCTAGGTGGTCCACTGAAGCTTTCTTT; CDR3aa: CASKSRWSTEAFF; d_gene: NA; abundance: few; v_gene: TRBV12-3/TRBV12-4; j_gene: TRBJ1-1
CDR3nt: TGTGCCAGCAGCCAAGAAGTTCTTTCGGGACAGTTTTTCTCTGGAAACACCATATATTTT; CDR3aa: CASSQEVLSGQFFSGNTIYF; d_gene: TRBD1; abundance: NA; v_gene: TRBV3-1/TRBV3-2; j_gene: TRBJ1-3
CDR3nt: TGCAGCGCTCGGACCACTGGTGGGTCTAATGAAAAACTGTTTTTT; CDR3aa: CSARTTGGSNEKLFF; d_gene: NA; abundance: NA; v_gene: TRBV29-1; j_gene: TRBJ1-4
CDR3nt: TGCGCCAGCAGCCCTGGACAGGGTGAAGCTTTCTTT; CDR3aa: CASSPGQGEAFF; d_gene: TRBD1; abundance: NA; v_gene: TRBV5-1; j_gene: TRBJ1-1